Following are 9 T cell receptor beta chains from one sample sequenced in a study of molecular identifiers for immune sequencing clone quantification. TCRdb reprocessed the PCR reads with MiXCR, giving one entry per CDR3 protein. The sample includes approximately 37,000 distinct CDR3 sequences, roughly a fifth seen only once; the top ten take less than 1.2%. The sample consisted of naive CD8+ T cells from blood, with Jurkat cell RNA spiked in. Subset in this sample: FACS-sorted CD8+CD4-CCR7+CD45RA+ naive T cells. Receptors were obtained from a human donor in good health. Some libraries in this study had Jurkat cell RNA spiked in.

This clonotype has a count of ten or more. The J gene is TRBJ2-1, the V gene TRBV30; 7 nucleotides align to TRBD1. The CDR3 spans 12 residues. Germline V CDR1 and CDR2: GTSNPN, SVGIG (reference sequence). The ends lost 2 bases at V and 8 bases at J; junction bases unmatched: 3. CDR3 protein: CAWSPQGDEQFF. The CDR3 region has the DNA TGTGCCTGGAGTCCTCAGGGGGATGAGCAGTTCTTC.

With respect to this clonotype: This may come from a read error, since a much larger clone is one base off. The chain combines TRBV27 with TRBJ2-7, with 8 positions matching TRBD2. This CDR3 has 15 amino acids. In germline, CDR1 is MNHEY, CDR2 SMNVEV (reference sequence). As DNA, the CDR3 is TGTGCCTGCAGTTTACATCTCGGACCAGCGGGAGAGCTTGACTTC. It codes for CACSLHLGPAGELDF.

The J gene is TRBJ2-5, the V gene TRBV7-6; D may be TRBD1 (5 bases). The CDR3 covers 14 residues. CDR1 and CDR2 from the germline V gene are SGHVS and FNYEAQ. The V gene lost 5 bases and the J gene lost 4 bases, with 14 bases spanning the gap. This CDR3 reads CASSPRQPGETQYF. For the CDR3, the DNA is TGTGCCAGCAGCCCCCGACAGCCCGGAGAGACCCAGTACTTC.

The V and J genes are TRBV27 and TRBJ2-7; perhaps D is TRBD1 or TRBD2 (5 bases each). This CDR3 comprises 14 residues. Trimming removed 9 bases at V and 5 bases at J, with 20 bases between. Germline V lookup: CDR1 MNHEY, CDR2 SMNVEV (reference sequence). CDR3 in DNA: TGTGCCAGTAGCCTAGCAGGGCCCGTGCACGAGCAGTACTTC. This sequence encodes CASSLAGPVHEQYF.

This clonotype was found many times. The CDR3 DNA sequence: TGTGCCAGCAGCCCTACAATAGAAGAGACCCAGTACTTC. Translating gives CASSPTIEETQYF. The chain recombines TRBV7-9 with TRBJ2-5; D is undetermined. Trimming left V 5 bases short and J 3 bases short, with 10 bases between. CDR3 length: 13 residues. Germline V gene sequence: CDR1 SEHNR, CDR2 FQNEAQ (reference sequence).

This clonotype was recorded many times. The chain has TRBV20-1 and TRBJ2-7, with D perhaps matching TRBD1 or TRBD2 (6 bases each). The V end lost 3 bases, the J end lost 1 base, and 25 bases lay between the germline ends. From germline, CDR1 is DFQATT and CDR2 SNEGSKA (reference sequence). The CDR3 is made up of 18 amino acids. For the CDR3, the DNA is TGCAGTGCTAGGGACAGCGCGGGAATAAGCGTAGCGTCCTACGAGCAGTACTTC. This encodes CSARDSAGISVASYEQYF.

Ten or more counts support this clonotype. The V and J genes are TRBV29-1 and TRBJ1-4; a weak D match, TRBD1 (5 bases). This CDR3 is built from 14 residues. Trimming removed 7 bases from V and 8 bases from J, with 20 bases in between. CDR1 and CDR2 from the germline V gene are SQVTM and ANQGSEA. The CDR3 sequence is CSAHPVGEGEKLFF. Here the CDR3 DNA reads TGCAGCGCTCACCCAGTGGGGGAGGGAGAAAAACTGTTTTTT.

Comment on this clonotype: Being one base from a much bigger clone, this may be a read error. The rearrangement joins TRBV5-5 to TRBJ2-3; D possibly matches TRBD1 or TRBD2 (5 bases each). Germline V gene sequence: CDR1 SGHKS, CDR2 YYEKEE (reference sequence). The germline V and J ends were trimmed by 1 base and 2 bases, with 11 bases remaining between them. CDR3 length equals 15 residues. The CDR3 DNA reads TGTGCCAGCAGCTTGACGGGACGGATCACAGATACGCAGTATTTT. Translating gives CASSLTGRITDTQYF.

This clonotype was observed at least ten times. This sequence joins TRBV7-9 and TRBJ1-2; weak D call: TRBD1 (6 bases). The length of the CDR3 is 15 residues. V shed 4 bases and J shed 7 bases, with 19 bases lying between them. Germline V gene sequence: CDR1 SEHNR, CDR2 FQNEAQ (reference sequence). CDR3 coding DNA: TGTGCCAGCAGCTCCGGCTGGGGGGGCGCGGCTGGCTACACCTTC. It codes for CASSSGWGGAAGYTF.